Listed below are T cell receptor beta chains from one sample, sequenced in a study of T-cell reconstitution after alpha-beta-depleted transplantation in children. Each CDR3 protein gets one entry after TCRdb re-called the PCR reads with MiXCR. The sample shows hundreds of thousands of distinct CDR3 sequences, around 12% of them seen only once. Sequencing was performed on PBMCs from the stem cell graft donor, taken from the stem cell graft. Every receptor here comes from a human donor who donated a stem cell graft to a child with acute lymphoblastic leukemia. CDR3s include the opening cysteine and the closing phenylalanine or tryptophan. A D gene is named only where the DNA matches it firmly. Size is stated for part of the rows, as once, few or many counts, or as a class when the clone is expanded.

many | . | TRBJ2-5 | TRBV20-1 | TGCAGTGCTAGAGATTACTCGAGCGCGGCCCAGTACTTC | CSARDYSSAAQYF
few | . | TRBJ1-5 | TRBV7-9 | TGTGCCAGCAGCTACGTCCTCGGGTCCGGGACGGATATTAATAGCAATCAGCCCCAGCATTTT | CASSYVLGSGTDINSNQPQHF
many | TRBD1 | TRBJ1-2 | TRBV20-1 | TGCAGTGCTAGCAAGGGACAGAAAGATGGCTACACCTTC | CSASKGQKDGYTF
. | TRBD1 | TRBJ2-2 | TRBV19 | TGTGCCAGTAGTATCTGGGACAGGGGCACCGGGGAGCTGTTTTTT | CASSIWDRGTGELFF
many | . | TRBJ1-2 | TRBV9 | TGTGCCAGCAGGGACCGAGGTGGCTACACCTTC | CASRDRGGYTF
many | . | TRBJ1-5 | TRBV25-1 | TGTGCCAGCAGTGAAACAGGCTGGAATCAGCCCCAGCATTTT | CASSETGWNQPQHF
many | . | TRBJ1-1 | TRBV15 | TGTGCCACCAGCAGAGGCTTTATACCGGGATCGAACACTGAAGCTTTCTTT | CATSRGFIPGSNTEAFF
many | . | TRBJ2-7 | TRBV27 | TGTGCCAGCAACACTGGGGGTTACGAGCAGTACTTC | CASNTGGYEQYF
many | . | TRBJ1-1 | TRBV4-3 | TGCGCCAGCAGCCAAGATCTAGGGGGGCCTGAAGCTTTCTTT | CASSQDLGGPEAFF
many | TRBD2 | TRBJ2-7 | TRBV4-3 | TGCGCCAGCAGCCTCGGACTAGCGGACTACGAGCAGTACTTC | CASSLGLADYEQYF
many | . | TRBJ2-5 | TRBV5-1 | TGCGCCAGCAGCTTGGCCCGCCTAAGCCAAGAGACCCAGTACTTC | CASSLARLSQETQYF
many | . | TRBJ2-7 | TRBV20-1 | TGCAGTGCTAGAGATCCCAGAGGGGGGGCGGACGAGCAGTACTTC | CSARDPRGGADEQYF
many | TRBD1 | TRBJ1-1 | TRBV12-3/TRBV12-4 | TGTGCCAGCAGCCCGGGACAGGGGACTGAAGCTTTCTTT | CASSPGQGTEAFF
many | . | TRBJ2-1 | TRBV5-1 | TGCGCCAGCAGCCCTGAGGGGGGTGAGCAGTTCTTC | CASSPEGGEQFF
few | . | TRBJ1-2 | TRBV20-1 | TGCAGTGCTAGAGGACTTGGGGGCTACACCTTC | CSARGLGGYTF
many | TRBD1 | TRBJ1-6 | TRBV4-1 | TGCGCCAGCAGCCAAGTCGACAGGGGTACAGGTTCACCCCTCCACTTT | CASSQVDRGTGSPLHF
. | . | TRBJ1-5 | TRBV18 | TGTGCCAGCTCACCAGGCACAGATACGCAGCATTTT | CASSPGTDTQHF
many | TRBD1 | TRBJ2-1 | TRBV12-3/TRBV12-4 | TGTGCCAGCAGTCAACGACAGGGGGCAGCCTACAATGAGCAGTTCTTC | CASSQRQGAAYNEQFF
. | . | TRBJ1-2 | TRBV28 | TGTGCCAGCAGTTACTTGAGGATATATTATGGCTACACCTTC | CASSYLRIYYGYTF
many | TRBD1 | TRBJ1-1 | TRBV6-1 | TGTGCCAGCAGTGAAGGGACAGGGGGCATGGTGAGCACTGAAGCTTTCTTT | CASSEGTGGMVSTEAFF
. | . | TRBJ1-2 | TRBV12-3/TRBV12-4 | TGTGCCAGCAGCACGGGACTGATACTCTATGGCTACACCTTC | CASSTGLILYGYTF
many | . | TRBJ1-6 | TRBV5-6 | TGTGCCAGCAGCTCGGTTGGGGGAGCGCCCCTCCACTTT | CASSSVGGAPLHF
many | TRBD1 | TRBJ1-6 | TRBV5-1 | TGCGCCAGCAGCTTGCCGGGGGACAGCCTTAATTCACCCCTCCACTTT | CASSLPGDSLNSPLHF
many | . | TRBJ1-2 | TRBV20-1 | TGCAGTGCTAGGACCAACTATGGCTACACCTTC | CSARTNYGYTF
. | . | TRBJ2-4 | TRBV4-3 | TGCGCCAGCAGCCAAGACCTAACCCCCCCAAACATTCAGTACTTC | CASSQDLTPPNIQYF
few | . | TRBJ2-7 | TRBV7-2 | TGTGCCAGCAGCGCGTCGACAGCTTCCTACGAGCAGTACTTC | CASSASTASYEQYF
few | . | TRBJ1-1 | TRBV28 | TGTGCCAGCAGTTTGGGTCCTTACACTGAAGCTTTCTTT | CASSLGPYTEAFF
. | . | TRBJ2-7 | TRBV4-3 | TGCGCCAGCAGCCAAGATCTGAGGTACGAGCAGTACTTC | CASSQDLRYEQYF
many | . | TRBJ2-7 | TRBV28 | TGTGCCAGCAGTTTAACTGCAGACGAGCAGTACTTC | CASSLTADEQYF
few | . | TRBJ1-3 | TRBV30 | TGTGCCTGGGGAGGGACCTTTAGCTCTGGAAACACCATATATTTT | CAWGGTFSSGNTIYF
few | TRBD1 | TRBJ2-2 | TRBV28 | TGTGCCAGCAGTTTATTGGGACAGGGGGCCATCGGGGAGCTGTTTTTT | CASSLLGQGAIGELFF
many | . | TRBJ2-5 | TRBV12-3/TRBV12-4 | TGTGCCAGCAGTTTTTATGAGGGTAAAGAGACCCAGTACTTC | CASSFYEGKETQYF
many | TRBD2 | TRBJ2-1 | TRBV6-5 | TGTGCCAGCAGTTACTCCCCGGGGCTAGCGGGCAAGGGGCAGTTCTTC | CASSYSPGLAGKGQFF
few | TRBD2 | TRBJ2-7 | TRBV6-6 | TGTGCCAGCAGTTACTCTACGGGACTAGCGGATTCATACTACGAGCAGTACTTC | CASSYSTGLADSYYEQYF
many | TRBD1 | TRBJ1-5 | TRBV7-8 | TGTGCCAGCAGCCCGCGACAGGGTGATCAGCCCCAGCATTTT | CASSPRQGDQPQHF
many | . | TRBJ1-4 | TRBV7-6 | TGTGCCAGCAGCCCCAGAACAGATGAAAAACTGTTTTTT | CASSPRTDEKLFF
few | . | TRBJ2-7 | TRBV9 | TGTGCCAGCAGCCCCCGACCGCTGGGCGAGGGCGAGCAGTACTTC | CASSPRPLGEGEQYF
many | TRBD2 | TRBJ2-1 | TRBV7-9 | TGTGCCAGCAGCTTAGCGAGCGGGAGGTTCTCCTACAATGAGCAGTTCTTC | CASSLASGRFSYNEQFF
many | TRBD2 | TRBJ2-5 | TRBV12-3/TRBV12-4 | TGTGCCAGCAGCCATATACTAGCGGCACAAGAGACCCAGTACTTC | CASSHILAAQETQYF
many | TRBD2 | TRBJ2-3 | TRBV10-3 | TGTGCCATCAGGGACCTAGCGGCGAGCACAGATACGCAGTATTTT | CAIRDLAASTDTQYF
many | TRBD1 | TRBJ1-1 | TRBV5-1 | TGCGCCAGCGGGACAGGGGGCCAGAACACTGAAGCTTTCTTT | CASGTGGQNTEAFF
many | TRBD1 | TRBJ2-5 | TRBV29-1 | TGCAGCGCCGGGACAGGGAGTGGCGAGACCCAGTACTTC | CSAGTGSGETQYF
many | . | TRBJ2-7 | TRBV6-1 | TGTGCCAGCAGCCTAACAGGGTGGGAGCAGTACTTC | CASSLTGWEQYF
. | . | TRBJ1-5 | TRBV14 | TGTGCCAGCAGCCAATCACCCGGGGACTATAGCAATCAGCCCCAGCATTTT | CASSQSPGDYSNQPQHF
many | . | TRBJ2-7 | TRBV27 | TGTGCCAGTTATAGCGGTGCCGAGCAGTACTTC | CASYSGAEQYF
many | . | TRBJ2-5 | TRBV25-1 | TGTGCCAGCAGTGAAGATAAAACGTACCAAGAGACCCAGTACTTC | CASSEDKTYQETQYF
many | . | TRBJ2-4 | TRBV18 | TGTGCCAGCTCACCCCGACGAGACAACATTCAGTACTTC | CASSPRRDNIQYF
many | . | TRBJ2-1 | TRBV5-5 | TGTGCCAGCAGCTTGGCGGGAGCAAGATCCTACAATGAGCAGTTCTTC | CASSLAGARSYNEQFF
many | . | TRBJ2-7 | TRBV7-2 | TGTGCCAGCAGCTCTCCGACACACACCTACGAGCAGTACTTC | CASSSPTHTYEQYF
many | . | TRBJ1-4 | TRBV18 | TGTGCCAGCTCACCACCCACGGGGGACAATGAAAAACTGTTTTTT | CASSPPTGDNEKLFF
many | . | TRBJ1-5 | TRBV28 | TGTGCCAGCAGTCTCTCCGCGGGGTCCAATCAGCCCCAGCATTTT | CASSLSAGSNQPQHF
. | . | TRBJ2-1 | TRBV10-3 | TGTGCCATCAGTGAGGGCAGCAACAATGAGCAGTTCTTC | CAISEGSNNEQFF
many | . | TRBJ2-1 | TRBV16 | TGTGCCAGCAGCCAGCCTTACAATGAGCAGTTCTTC | CASSQPYNEQFF
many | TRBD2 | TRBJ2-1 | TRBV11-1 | TGTGCCAGCAGCCCGTTTGGGACTAGCGGGAGAGGCGAGCAGTTCTTC | CASSPFGTSGRGEQFF
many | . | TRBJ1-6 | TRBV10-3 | TGTGCCATCAGTGACTCCCGGGTCACCGATTCACCCCTCCACTTT | CAISDSRVTDSPLHF
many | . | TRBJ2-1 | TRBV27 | TGTGCCAGCAGTACCGTCGGGAGTCCCAATGAGCAGTTCTTC | CASSTVGSPNEQFF
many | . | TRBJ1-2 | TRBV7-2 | TGTGCCAGCACGTTCTCGGGGGGCAACTATGGCTACACCTTC | CASTFSGGNYGYTF